This T cell receptor beta chain was observed in a study of blood T cell repertoires in COVID-19. This CDR3 is built from 14 residues. J lost 3 bases, V lost 3 bases, and 4 bases had no gene match. Germline lookup yields CDR1 SNHLY and CDR2 FYNNEI. Symptom resolution, clearance, or two negative PCRs marked donors in Cohort 3 as recovered. Only in-frame clones appear in the TCRdb table, and some are missing; sequencing was by immunoSEQ multiplex PCR. The sample records some 340,000 clones, 70% to 90% being singletons. The genes are TRBV2 and TRBJ2-7, with 8 bases that match TRBD1. Sequencing used PBMCs or T cells enriched from blood (not recorded which). The sequence was obtained from a young woman who had recovered from COVID-19. CDR3 coding DNA: TGTGCCAGCAGTGACGGGACAGGTAACTACGAGCAGTACTTC. Its protein is CASSDGTGNYEQYF.